The source of this T cell receptor beta chain is a study of tumor-infiltrating lymphocytes in oesophageal squamous cell carcinoma. Via MiXCR, TCRdb re-called the PCR reads, giving one row per CDR3 protein. Here the sample spans 20,000 or so distinct CDR3 sequences, 35% to 45% being singletons. Per the germline V gene, CDR1 is SGHTA and CDR2 is FQGNSA. The CDR3 spans 13 residues. This receptor was taken from a male donor with esophageal squamous cell carcinoma. Sequenced: esophageal tumor tissue. This chain uses TRBV7-2 with TRBJ2-5; D is unresolved. With the DNA end fitting TRBJ2-7 better, the J assignment may be wrong. CDR3 loop: CASSYGIYYEQYF. The CDR3 nucleotides read TGTGCCAGCAGCTACGGCATCTACTACGAGCAGTACTTC.